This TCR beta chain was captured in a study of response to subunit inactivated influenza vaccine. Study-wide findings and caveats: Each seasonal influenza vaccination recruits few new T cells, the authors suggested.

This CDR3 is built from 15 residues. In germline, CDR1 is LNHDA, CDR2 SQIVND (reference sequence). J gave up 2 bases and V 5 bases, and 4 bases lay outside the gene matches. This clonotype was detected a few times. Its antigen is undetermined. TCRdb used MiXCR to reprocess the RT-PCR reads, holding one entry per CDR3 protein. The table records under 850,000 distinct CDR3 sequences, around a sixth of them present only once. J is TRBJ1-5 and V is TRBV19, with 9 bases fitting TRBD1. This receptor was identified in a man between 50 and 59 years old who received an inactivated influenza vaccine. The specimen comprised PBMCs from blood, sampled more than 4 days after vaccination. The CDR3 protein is CASSPGQGRNQPQHF. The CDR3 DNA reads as TGTGCCAGTAGTCCCGGACAGGGGCGCAATCAGCCCCAGCATTTT.